This T cell receptor beta chain was captured by sequencing in a study of regulatory T cells in long-lasting Graves disease. Findings of the study overall: Accuracy was perhaps lowered by the small sample size.

This clonotype has ten or more counts. Its target is not known. Researchers made TCR beta libraries by using iRepertoire HTBI primers and running Arm-PCR on CDR3 regions. Authors' methods: Detected in the samples were around 62 TRBV and over twelve TRBJ segments. TCRdb independently ran MiXCR on the multiplex PCR reads; one entry per CDR3 protein. In this record, the V and J calls reflect TCRdb's handling and not the investigators' own analysis. The data contain more than 400,000 distinct CDR3 sequences, around 17% of them singletons. The time point: newly diagnosed GD, antithyroid drugs for less than 3 months. TCR sequences were obtained from RNA taken from PBMCs. The sample was also reused in another study, on T cells in Graves' hyperthyroidism and ophthalmopathy. That source notes: Also found in blood were most expanded thyroid clonotypes above 0.001. Ophthalmopathy could be told apart from stable hyperthyroidism with a 13 V-J model.

This TCR came from a woman in her twenties or thirties with Graves disease. Sequencing was performed on peripheral blood mononuclear cells (PBMCs), taken at new diagnosis, from a patient treated with antithyroid drugs.

The CDR3 sequence: CASSSVPESQETQYF. CDR3 sequence (DNA): TGTGCCAGCAGTTCCGTGCCGGAAAGCCAAGAGACCCAGTACTTC. The gene calls are TRBV27 and TRBJ2-5; no reliable D call. This CDR3 has 15 amino acids. Trimming removed 4 bases from V and 1 base from J, with 13 bases in between. CDR1 MNHEY and CDR2 SMNVEV come from the germline V gene (reference sequence).